This TCR beta chain emerged from a study of blood T cell repertoires in COVID-19. Turning to the study itself: Samples representing acute and convalescent COVID-19 were sourced from the United States, Italy and Spain.

Produced via immunoSEQ multiplex PCR; TCRdb's table is partial and in-frame only. The repertoire holds approximately 270,000 clones, around 92% seen once, with 1.5% to 2% in the top ten. This CDR3 has 14 amino acids. V shed 1 base and J shed 3 bases, with 10 bases lying between them. The germline CDR1 and CDR2 sequences are SGHNT and YENEEA. The sequenced material came from PBMCs or T cells enriched from blood (not recorded which). The sequence derives from a woman aged 55 to 70 who had recovered from COVID-19. The rearrangement uses TRBV11-3 and TRBJ2-7; D is uncertain. For the CDR3, the DNA is TGTGCCAGCAGCTTAGTTGCAGGAAGCTACGAGCAGTACTTC. This translates into CASSLVAGSYEQYF.